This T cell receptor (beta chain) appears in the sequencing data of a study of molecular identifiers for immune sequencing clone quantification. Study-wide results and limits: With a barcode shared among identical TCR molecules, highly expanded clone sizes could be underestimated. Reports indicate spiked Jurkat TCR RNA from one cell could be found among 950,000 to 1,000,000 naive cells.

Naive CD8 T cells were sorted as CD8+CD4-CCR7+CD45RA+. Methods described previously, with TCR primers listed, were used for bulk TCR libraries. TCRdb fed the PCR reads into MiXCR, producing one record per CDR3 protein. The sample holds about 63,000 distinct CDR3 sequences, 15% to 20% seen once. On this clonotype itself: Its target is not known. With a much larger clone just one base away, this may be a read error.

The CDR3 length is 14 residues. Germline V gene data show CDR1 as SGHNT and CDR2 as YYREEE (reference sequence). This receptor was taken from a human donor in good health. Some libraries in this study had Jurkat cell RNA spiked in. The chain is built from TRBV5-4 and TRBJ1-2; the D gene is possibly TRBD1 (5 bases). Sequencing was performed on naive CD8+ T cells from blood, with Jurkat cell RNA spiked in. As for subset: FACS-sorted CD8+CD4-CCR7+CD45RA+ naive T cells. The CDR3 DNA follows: TGTGCCAGCAGCAGGGACGGAATTAACTATGGCTACGCCTTC. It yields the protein CASSRDGINYGYAF.